A single sample is the source of the 19 T cell receptor beta chains below, sequenced in a study of OX40 agonist ivuxolimab in advanced cancers. Assay used: immunoSEQ multiplex PCR; TCRdb lists only in-frame clones, some missing. The profile shows 40,000 to 55,000 clones, over 70% of them singletons. This sample comprised CD4+ or CD8+ T cells sorted from blood, obtained in a trial of the OX40 agonist ivuxolimab. Source of these receptors: an adult with an advanced solid tumor such as melanoma, head and neck, liver or kidney cancer.

The V gene is TRBV28, the J gene TRBJ1-1; tentatively, D is TRBD1 (6 bases). Germline CDR1 and CDR2: MDHEN and SYDVKM. The V and J ends lost 1 base and 6 bases respectively, with 15 bases between them. The CDR3 spans 15 residues. For the CDR3, the DNA is TGTGCCAGCAGTTTATCCGGCAGGGGTGTACCTGAAGCTTTCTTT. Translated: CASSLSGRGVPEAFF.

This clone appeared once. The V and J genes are TRBV6-5 and TRBJ1-5; D is perhaps TRBD1 (5 bases). Germline CDR1 is MNHEY and CDR2 is SVGAGI. V was clipped by 10 bases and J by 3 bases, with 19 bases between them. This CDR3 is 15 amino acids long. The CDR3 region is CATQHGHGPNQPQHF. CDR3 coding DNA: TGTGCCACCCAACACGGACACGGACCCAATCAGCCCCAGCATTTT.

On this clone: The same CDR3 can be traced to other DNA sequences in this sample. The V gene is TRBV19, the J gene TRBJ1-2, with 10 bases identical to TRBD1. The CDR3 has 14 amino acids. CDR1 and CDR2 (germline): LNHDA, SQIVND (reference sequence). Unmatched junction bases numbered 13, after V lost 10 bases and J lost 8 bases. The CDR3: CATRQGAVRSGYTF. DNA of the CDR3: TGTGCCACCCGACAGGGGGCAGTTCGTAGCGGCTACACCTTC.

There are a few counts of this clone. CDR3 in DNA: TGTGCCAGCAGCGCCTACAATGAGCAGTTCTTC. Protein: CASSAYNEQFF. The chain recombines TRBV5-6 with TRBJ2-1; D is unclear. CDR1 and CDR2 from the germline V gene are SGHDT and YYEEEE. Trimming took 4 bases from V and 2 from J, leaving 1 base between them. This CDR3 region has 11 residues.

CDR3 protein: CAISRDAGGPDTQYF. CDR3 bases: TGTGCCATCAGCAGGGACGCCGGAGGCCCAGATACGCAGTATTTT. This rearrangement joins TRBV10-3 to TRBJ2-3; D is perhaps TRBD1 or TRBD2 (5 bases each). The ends were cut back, 6 bases at V and 4 bases at J, with 17 bases in the middle. Germline assignment: CDR1 ENHRY and CDR2 SYGVKD. The CDR3 is 15 residues long.

In this sample, this clone is medium-sized. This rearrangement joins TRBV5-4 to TRBJ1-1; no clear D. Trimming removed 4 bases at V and 1 base at J, with 14 bases between. Germline assignment: CDR1 SGHNT and CDR2 YYREEE (reference sequence). This CDR3 contains 15 residues. The CDR3 sequence: CASSAAILGNTEAFF. The CDR3 DNA sequence: TGTGCCAGCAGCGCTGCCATTCTAGGGAACACTGAAGCTTTCTTT.

This clone was detected only a few times. The chain links TRBV5-4 to TRBJ2-3; D not resolved. The germline gives CDR1 SGHNT, CDR2 YYREEE (reference sequence). V lost 1 base to trimming and J lost 2 bases, with 8 bases between them. CDR3 size: 14 residues. CDR3 nucleotides: TGTGCCAGCAGCTTGCAGGCCTCCACAGATACGCAGTATTTT. Amino acid sequence: CASSLQASTDTQYF.

The chain couples TRBV10-3 to TRBJ2-3, with 10 bases fitting TRBD2. From germline, CDR1 is ENHRY and CDR2 SYGVKD. The CDR3 consists of 15 residues. The V gene end was trimmed by 10 bases and the J gene end by 0 bases; junction bases not matched to a gene: 7. The CDR3 sequence: CATRWTSGSTDTQYF. The CDR3 DNA follows: TGTGCCACCCGATGGACTAGCGGTAGCACAGATACGCAGTATTTT.

The sample holds a few counts of this clone. V is TRBV7-9 and J is TRBJ2-7, with TRBD2 matching 13 bases. The CDR3 spans 14 residues. J was trimmed by 4 bases and V by 5 bases; bases with no gene match: 2. Per germline, CDR1 SEHNR and CDR2 FQNEAQ (reference sequence). The CDR3 DNA sequence: TGTGCCAGCAGCCGGACTAGCGGGAGTTACGAGCAGTACTTC. Translated, it gives CASSRTSGSYEQYF.

V usage is TRBV4-1 and J usage is TRBJ1-5; TRBD1 matches at 8 bases. Looked up from germline, CDR1 is MGHRA and CDR2 is YSYEKL. J lost 2 bases, V lost 1 base, and 4 bases had no gene match. This CDR3 is built from 16 residues. CDR3 loop: CASSQALTGGNQPQHF. As DNA, the CDR3 is TGCGCCAGCAGCCAAGCACTGACAGGGGGCAATCAGCCCCAGCATTTT.

This chain joins TRBV27 and TRBJ1-1; no firm D call. CDR1 is MNHEY, CDR2 SMNVEV, per germline (reference sequence). The CDR3 runs to 14 residues. The V and J ends lost 2 bases and 5 bases respectively, with 12 bases between them. The chain's CDR3 is CASSLTRGGTEAFF. CDR3 in DNA: TGTGCCAGCAGTTTAACCCGCGGAGGGACTGAAGCTTTCTTT.

This clone was observed a few times. The chain recombines TRBV5-1 with TRBJ2-7, with 9 bases matching TRBD2. The germline V gene has CDR1 SGHRS and CDR2 YFSETQ. Trimming took 4 bases from V and 0 from J; bases not matched to a gene: 8. The CDR3 covers 16 residues. The CDR3 reads CASSATSGSTSYEQYF. DNA for the CDR3: TGCGCCAGCAGCGCGACTAGCGGCTCTACCTCCTACGAGCAGTACTTC. Variable domain in full (rest from reference TRBV5-1 and TRBJ2-7): KAGVTQTPRYLIKTRGQQVTLSCSPISGHRSVSWYQQTPGQGLQFLFEYFSETQRNKGNFPGRFSGRQFSNSRSEMNVSTLELGDSALYLCASSATSGSTSYEQYFGPGTRLTVT.

V usage is TRBV14 and J usage is TRBJ2-1; D uncertain. CDR1 SGHDN and CDR2 FVKESK come from the germline V gene. Trimming stripped 2 bases from V and 3 bases from J, with 11 bases between. CDR3 length: 15 residues. This CDR3 is CASSQRKGNYNEQFF. DNA of the CDR3: TGTGCCAGCAGCCAAAGGAAAGGGAACTACAATGAGCAGTTCTTC.

CDR3 residues: CASSEAISNQPQHF. The CDR3 nucleotides are TGTGCCAGCAGTGAAGCGATTTCCAATCAGCCCCAGCATTTT. J is TRBJ1-5 and V is TRBV25-1; unclear D gene. V dropped 2 bases and J dropped 3 bases, with 8 bases sitting between them. The germline V gene has CDR1 MGHDK and CDR2 SYGVNS. The CDR3 covers 14 residues.

The rearrangement links TRBV5-1 to TRBJ2-2; 8 nucleotides match TRBD2. Germline loops: CDR1 SGHRS, CDR2 YFSETQ. This CDR3 is 15 amino acids long. V trimming: 4 bases; J trimming: 6 bases; junction bases outside the gene matches: 8. The chain's CDR3 is CASSRAAGEAGELFF. In nucleotides, the CDR3 is TGCGCCAGCAGCCGGGCAGCGGGAGAAGCCGGGGAGCTGTTTTTT.

The V gene is TRBV28, the J gene TRBJ2-7, with 7 bases fitting TRBD1. Per the germline V gene, CDR1 is MDHEN and CDR2 is SYDVKM. Trimming cost V 8 bases and J 0 bases; bases outside gene matches: 4. The CDR3 is 13 residues long. In DNA form, the CDR3 reads TGTGCCAGCTCCGGGACAGTCTCCTACGAGCAGTACTTC. It encodes CASSGTVSYEQYF. The whole variable domain, filled in from reference TRBV28 and TRBJ2-7, reads DVKVTQSSRYLVKRTGEKVFLECVQDMDHENMFWYRQDPGLGLRLIYFSYDVKMKEKGDIPEGYSVSREKKERFSLILESASTNQTSMYLCASSGTVSYEQYFGPGTRLTVT.

The chain uses TRBV5-1 and TRBJ2-6; possibly TRBD2 for D (5 bases). CDR3 length equals 13 residues. V lost 6 bases to trimming and J lost 4 bases, with 8 bases between them. CDR1 is SGHRS and CDR2 is YFSETQ in the germline V gene. The CDR3 is CASNPGGANVLTF. In nucleotides, the CDR3 is TGCGCCAGCAACCCGGGGGGGGCCAACGTCCTGACTTTC.

In nucleotides, the CDR3 is TGTGCCAGCAGCCAAGGAGCAGTCGGCGAGCAGTACTTC. Translation gives CASSQGAVGEQYF. The V gene is TRBV14, the J gene TRBJ2-5; no reliable D call. The J call may be mistaken, given a closer DNA end match to TRBJ2-7. This CDR3 has 13 residues. Germline CDR1 SGHDN, CDR2 FVKESK.

This clone was picked up one time. V gene TRBV9 combines with J gene TRBJ2-3; D uncertain. The CDR3 has 13 residues. The V end was cut by 4 bases, the J end by 2 bases, with 8 bases between. The germline gives CDR1 SGDLS, CDR2 YYNGEE. CDR3 region: CASSPRVTDTQYF. CDR3 coding DNA: TGTGCCAGCAGCCCTAGGGTCACAGATACGCAGTATTTT.